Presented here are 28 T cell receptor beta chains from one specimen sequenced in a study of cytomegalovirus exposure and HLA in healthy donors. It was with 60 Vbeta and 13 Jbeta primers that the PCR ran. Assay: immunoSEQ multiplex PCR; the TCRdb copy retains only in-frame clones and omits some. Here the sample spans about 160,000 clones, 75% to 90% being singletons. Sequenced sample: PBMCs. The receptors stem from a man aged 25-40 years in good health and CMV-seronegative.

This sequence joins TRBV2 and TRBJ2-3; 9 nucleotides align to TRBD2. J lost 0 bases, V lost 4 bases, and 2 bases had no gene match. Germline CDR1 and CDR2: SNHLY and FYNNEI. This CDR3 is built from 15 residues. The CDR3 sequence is CASSALAGSTDTQYF. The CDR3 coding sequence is TGTGCCAGCAGTGCCCTAGCGGGGAGCACAGATACGCAGTATTTT.

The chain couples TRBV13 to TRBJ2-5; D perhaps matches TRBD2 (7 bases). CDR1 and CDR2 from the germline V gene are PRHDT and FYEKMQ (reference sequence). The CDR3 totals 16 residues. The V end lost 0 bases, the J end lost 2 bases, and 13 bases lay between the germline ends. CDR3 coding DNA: TGTGCCAGCAGCTTAGGCGGCAGGGGAGGGCAAGAGACCCAGTACTTC. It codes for CASSLGGRGGQETQYF.

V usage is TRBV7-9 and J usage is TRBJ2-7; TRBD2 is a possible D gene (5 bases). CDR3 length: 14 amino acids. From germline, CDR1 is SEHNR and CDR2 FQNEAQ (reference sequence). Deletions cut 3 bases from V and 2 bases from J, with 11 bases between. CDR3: CASSFVSRAYEQYF. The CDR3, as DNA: TGTGCCAGCAGCTTTGTGTCGAGGGCCTACGAGCAGTACTTC. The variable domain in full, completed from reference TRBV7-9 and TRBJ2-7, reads DTGVSQNPRHKITKRGQNVTFRCDPISEHNRLYWYRQTLGQGPEFLTYFQNEAQLEKSRLLSDRFSAERPKGSFSTLEIQRTEQGDSAMYLCASSFVSRAYEQYFGPGTRLTVT.

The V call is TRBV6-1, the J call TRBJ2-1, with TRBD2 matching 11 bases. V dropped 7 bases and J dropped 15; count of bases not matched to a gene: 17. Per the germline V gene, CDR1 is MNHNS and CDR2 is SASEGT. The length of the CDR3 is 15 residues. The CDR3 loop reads CASNRLAGKGEVPFF. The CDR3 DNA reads TGTGCCAGCAACCGACTAGCGGGAAAAGGTGAGGTGCCGTTCTTC.

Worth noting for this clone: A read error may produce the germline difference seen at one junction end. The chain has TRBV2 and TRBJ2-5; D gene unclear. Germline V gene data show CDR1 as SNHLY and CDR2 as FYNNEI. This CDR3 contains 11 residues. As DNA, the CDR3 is TGTGCCAGCACCCCTTGGTCCCCTAGTAACTTC. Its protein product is CASTPWSPSNF.

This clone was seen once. CDR3 bases: TGTGCCAGCAGCTCGGTCCGACTAGCGTTCACAGATACGCAGTATTTT. The encoded protein is CASSSVRLAFTDTQYF. The genes are TRBV7-2 and TRBJ2-3; 8 bases fit TRBD2. Germline-derived CDR1 and CDR2 are SGHTA and FQGNSA. This CDR3 comprises 16 residues. V dropped 4 bases and J dropped 2; count of bases not matched to a gene: 8.

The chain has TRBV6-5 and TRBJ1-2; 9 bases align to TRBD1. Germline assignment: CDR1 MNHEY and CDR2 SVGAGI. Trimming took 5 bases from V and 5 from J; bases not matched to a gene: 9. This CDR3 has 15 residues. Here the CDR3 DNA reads TGTGCCAGCAGTCCTCCGGGACAGGGCGCTTATGGCTACACCTTC. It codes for CASSPPGQGAYGYTF.

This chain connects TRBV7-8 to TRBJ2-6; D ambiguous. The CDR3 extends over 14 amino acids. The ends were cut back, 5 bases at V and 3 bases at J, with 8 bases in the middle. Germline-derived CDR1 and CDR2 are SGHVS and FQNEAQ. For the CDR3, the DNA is TGTGCCAGCAGCCTACCTGTTGGGGCCAACGTCCTGACTTTC. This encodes CASSLPVGANVLTF.

The CDR3, as DNA: TGTGCCAGCAGCCGCCAGGGTCACAATGGCTACACCTTC. The encoded protein is CASSRQGHNGYTF. The J gene is TRBJ1-2, the V gene TRBV7-9; perhaps TRBD1 as D (5 bases). With 5 bases removed from V and 6 bases from J, the gap between germline ends came to 13 bases. The CDR3 is 13 residues long. Looked up from germline, CDR1 is SEHNR and CDR2 is FQNEAQ (reference sequence).

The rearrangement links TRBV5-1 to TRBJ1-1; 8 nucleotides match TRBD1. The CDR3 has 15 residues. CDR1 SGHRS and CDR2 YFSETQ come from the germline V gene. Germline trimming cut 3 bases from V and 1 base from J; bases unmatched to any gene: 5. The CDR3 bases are TGCGCCAGCAGCTCGGATGGACAGGGGAACACTGAAGCTTTCTTT. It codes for CASSSDGQGNTEAFF.

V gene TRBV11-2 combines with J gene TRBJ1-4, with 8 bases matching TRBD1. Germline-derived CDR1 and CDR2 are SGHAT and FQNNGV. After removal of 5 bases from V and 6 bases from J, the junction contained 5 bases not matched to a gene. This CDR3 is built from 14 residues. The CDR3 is CASSQDREHEKLFF. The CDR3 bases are TGTGCCAGCAGCCAGGACAGGGAGCATGAAAAACTGTTTTTT.

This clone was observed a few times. CDR3 region: CASSGEWKGLRYEQYF. In DNA, the CDR3 is TGTGCCAGCAGTGGGGAATGGAAGGGACTACGGTACGAGCAGTACTTC. The V and J genes are TRBV6-1 and TRBJ2-7, with 7 bases lining up with TRBD2. The germline V gene encodes CDR1 MNHNS and CDR2 SASEGT. With 4 bases clipped from V and 4 bases from J, the junction kept 13 bases outside the gene matches. The CDR3 is made up of 16 amino acids.

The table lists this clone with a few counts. The CDR3 is CASSLTDTLAKNIQYF. CDR3 bases: TGCGCCAGCAGCTTGACAGACACGCTAGCCAAAAACATTCAGTACTTC. The chain links TRBV5-1 to TRBJ2-4; D is uncertain. V lost 1 base and J 0 bases, leaving 11 bases between the germline ends. Germline CDR1 reads SGHRS; CDR2 reads YFSETQ. CDR3 length equals 16 residues.

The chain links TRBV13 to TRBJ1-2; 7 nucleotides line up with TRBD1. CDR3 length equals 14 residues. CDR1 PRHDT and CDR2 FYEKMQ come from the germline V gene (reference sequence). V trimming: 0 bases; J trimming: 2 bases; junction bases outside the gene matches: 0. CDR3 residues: CASSLGQGNYGYTF. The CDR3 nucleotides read TGTGCCAGCAGCTTAGGACAGGGGAACTATGGCTACACCTTC.

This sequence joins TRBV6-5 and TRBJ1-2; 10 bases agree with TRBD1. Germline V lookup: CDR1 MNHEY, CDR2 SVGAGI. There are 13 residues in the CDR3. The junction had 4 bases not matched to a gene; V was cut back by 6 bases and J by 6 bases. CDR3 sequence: CASRRGQGHGYTF. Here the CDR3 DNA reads TGTGCCAGCAGACGGGGACAGGGGCATGGCTACACCTTC.

CDR3 nucleotide sequence: TGTGCCAGCAGTTCAGGGACAGGGGTTGGTTCACCCCTCCACTTT. It codes for CASSSGTGVGSPLHF. The chain recombines TRBV2 with TRBJ1-6; 10 bases are shared with TRBD1. Germline loops: CDR1 SNHLY, CDR2 FYNNEI. This CDR3 is 15 amino acids long. V was pared by 5 bases and J by 9 bases, with 7 bases of the junction left unmatched.

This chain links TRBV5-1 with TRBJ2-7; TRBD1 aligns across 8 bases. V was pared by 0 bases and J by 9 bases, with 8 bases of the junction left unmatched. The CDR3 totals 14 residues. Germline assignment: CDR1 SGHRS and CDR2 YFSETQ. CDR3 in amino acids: CASSLAGQGRAQYF. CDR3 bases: TGCGCCAGCAGCTTGGCCGGACAGGGCCGGGCGCAGTACTTC.

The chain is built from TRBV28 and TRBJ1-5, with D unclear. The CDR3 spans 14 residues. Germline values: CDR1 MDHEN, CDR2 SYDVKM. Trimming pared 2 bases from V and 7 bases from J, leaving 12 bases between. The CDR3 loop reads CASSLGGLMQPQHF. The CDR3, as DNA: TGTGCCAGCAGTTTAGGAGGGCTGATGCAGCCCCAGCATTTT.

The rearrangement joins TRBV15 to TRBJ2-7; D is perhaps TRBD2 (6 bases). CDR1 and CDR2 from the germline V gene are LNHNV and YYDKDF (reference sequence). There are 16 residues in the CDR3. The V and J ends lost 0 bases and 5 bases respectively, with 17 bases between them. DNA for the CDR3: TGTGCCACCAGCAGAGATGGAGCGGGTATCGTCAACGAGCAGTACTTC. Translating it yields CATSRDGAGIVNEQYF.

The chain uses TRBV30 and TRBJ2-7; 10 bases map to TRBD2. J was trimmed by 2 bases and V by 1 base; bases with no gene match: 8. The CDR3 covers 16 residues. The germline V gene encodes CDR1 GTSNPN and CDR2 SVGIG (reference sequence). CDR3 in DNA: TGTGCCTGGAGTGCACACCTACTAGCGGGGCCCTACGAGCAGTACTTC. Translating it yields CAWSAHLLAGPYEQYF.

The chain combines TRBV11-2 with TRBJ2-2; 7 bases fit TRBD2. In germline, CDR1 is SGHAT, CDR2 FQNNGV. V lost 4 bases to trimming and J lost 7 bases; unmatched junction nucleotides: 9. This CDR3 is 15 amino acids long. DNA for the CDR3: TGTGCCAGCAGCTCCGGGGGTGGGGAGGGCGGGGAGCTGTTTTTT. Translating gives CASSSGGGEGGELFF. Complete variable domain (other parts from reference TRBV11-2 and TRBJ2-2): EAGVAQSPRYKIIEKRQSVAFWCNPISGHATLYWYQQILGQGPKLLIQFQNNGVVDDSQLPKDRFSAERLKGVDSTLKIQPAKLEDSAVYLCASSSGGGEGGELFFGEGSRLTVL.

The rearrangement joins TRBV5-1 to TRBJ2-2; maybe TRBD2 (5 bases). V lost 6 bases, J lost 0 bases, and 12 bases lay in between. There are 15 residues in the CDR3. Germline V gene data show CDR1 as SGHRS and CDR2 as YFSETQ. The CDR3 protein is CASIHQDSNTGELFF. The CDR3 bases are TGCGCCAGCATCCACCAGGACTCGAACACCGGGGAGCTGTTTTTT.

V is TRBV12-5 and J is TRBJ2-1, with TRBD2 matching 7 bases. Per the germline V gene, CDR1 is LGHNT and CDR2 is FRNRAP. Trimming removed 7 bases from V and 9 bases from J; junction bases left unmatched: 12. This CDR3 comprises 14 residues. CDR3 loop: CASAPPSPGGEQFF. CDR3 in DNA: TGTGCTAGTGCCCCACCTTCTCCGGGGGGTGAGCAGTTCTTC.

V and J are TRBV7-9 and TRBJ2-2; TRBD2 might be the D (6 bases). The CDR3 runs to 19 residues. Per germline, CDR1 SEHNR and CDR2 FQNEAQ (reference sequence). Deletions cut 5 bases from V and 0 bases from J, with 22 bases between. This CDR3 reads CASSPGRDSRVPNTGELFF. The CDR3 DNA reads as TGTGCCAGCAGCCCAGGCCGGGACTCCCGGGTGCCGAACACCGGGGAGCTGTTTTTT.

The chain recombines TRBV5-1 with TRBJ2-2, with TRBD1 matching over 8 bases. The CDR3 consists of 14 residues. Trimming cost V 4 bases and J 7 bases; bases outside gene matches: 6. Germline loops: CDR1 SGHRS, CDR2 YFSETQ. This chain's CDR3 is CASSPDRAVGELFF. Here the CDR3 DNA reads TGCGCCAGCAGCCCGGACAGGGCCGTCGGGGAGCTGTTTTTT.

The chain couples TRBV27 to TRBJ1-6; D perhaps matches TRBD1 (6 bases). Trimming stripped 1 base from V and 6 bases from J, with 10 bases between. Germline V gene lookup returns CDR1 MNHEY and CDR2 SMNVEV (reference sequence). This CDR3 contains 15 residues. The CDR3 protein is CASSLWTAFNSPLHF. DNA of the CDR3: TGTGCCAGCAGTTTATGGACAGCGTTTAATTCACCCCTCCACTTT.

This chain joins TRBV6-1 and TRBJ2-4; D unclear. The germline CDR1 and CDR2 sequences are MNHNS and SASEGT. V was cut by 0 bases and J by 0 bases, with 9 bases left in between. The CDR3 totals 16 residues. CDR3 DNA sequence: TGTGCCAGCAGTGAAGCGGTAGTAGTAGCCAAAAACATTCAGTACTTC. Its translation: CASSEAVVVAKNIQYF.

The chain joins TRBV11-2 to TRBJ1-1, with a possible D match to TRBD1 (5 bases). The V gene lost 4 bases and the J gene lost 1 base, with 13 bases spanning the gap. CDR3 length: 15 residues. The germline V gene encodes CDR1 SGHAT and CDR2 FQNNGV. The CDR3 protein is CASSSILQGNTEAFF. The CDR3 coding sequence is TGTGCCAGCAGCTCTATACTGCAGGGGAACACTGAAGCTTTCTTT.